This entry concerns a single TCR beta chain. The CDR3 is 15 amino acids. Germline CDR1 SGHTA, CDR2 FQGNSA. The ends were cut back, 0 bases at V and 2 bases at J, with 10 bases in the middle. This sample was taken from a study of control samples from healthy donors and cancer patients. TCRdb's copy holds only in-frame clones and misses some; the assay was immunoSEQ multiplex PCR. The sample has 100,000 to 150,000 clones; more than 75% are singletons. This rearrangement joins TRBV7-2 to TRBJ1-1; the D is unclear. The clonotype originates from a man in his fifties or sixties in good health. The sequencing sample was made of blood. The DNA for the CDR3 is TGTGCCAGCAGCTTAGCAGCCCTCCCCAACACTGAAGCTTTCTTT. Protein sequence: CASSLAALPNTEAFF.